These 18 T cell receptor beta chains came from one sample sequenced in a study of identical twins (dated by TCRdb to 2016 to 2018). Library generation was performed with 5' RACE. The listed sequencing device is Illumina HiSeq 2000. The raw public data were reprocessed by TCRdb itself: fastp quality trimming at Q25, MiXCR clonotype calling, in-frame beta chains only. CDR3 protein sequences are deduplicated, and each keeps its most common genes and DNA. Counted in this sample were 200,000 to 250,000 distinct CDR3 sequences; 7.5% of them appeared once. Jointly, the top ten make up less than 2% of the sample. These data also formed part of another study, on yellow fever vaccine responses in identical twins.

The sequenced material came from memory (CD45RO+) T cells sorted from blood. This specimen's cell subset or site label, per the study, means: CD45RO+ enriched T cells. The origin of the receptors is a woman under 30 in good health.

Many counts were recorded for this clonotype. The J gene is TRBJ2-5, the V gene TRBV11-2; D is perhaps TRBD1 or TRBD2 (6 bases each). V dropped 0 bases and J dropped 11 bases, with 10 bases sitting between them. The length of the CDR3 is 12 residues. Germline-derived CDR1 and CDR2 are SGHAT and FQNNGV. CDR3 coding DNA: TGTGCCAGCAGCTTAGATCTAGGGGGGCAGTACTTC. Translated: CASSLDLGGQYF.

The genes are TRBV2 and TRBJ2-2, with 7 bases fitting TRBD1. Trimming cost V 4 bases and J 6 bases; bases outside gene matches: 5. Germline V gives CDR1 SNHLY, CDR2 FYNNEI. The CDR3 contains 14 residues. CDR3 DNA: TGTGCCAGCAGTGCGGGGCAGGGGGCCGGGGAGCTGTTTTTT. It specifies CASSAGQGAGELFF.

The J gene is TRBJ2-5, the V gene TRBV20-1, with a tentative D call TRBD2 (6 bases). From germline, CDR1 is DFQATT and CDR2 SNEGSKA (reference sequence). This CDR3 spans 12 amino acids. V was trimmed by 6 bases and J by 9 bases, leaving 17 bases between them. For the CDR3, the DNA is TGCAGTGCCGCACCCGACGCGGGGTCCCAGTACTTC. It yields the protein CSAAPDAGSQYF.

There are a few counts of this clonotype. This chain uses TRBV28 with TRBJ2-4; TRBD2 is a possible D gene (5 bases). V lost 7 bases, J lost 1 base, and 14 bases lay in between. CDR3 length equals 15 residues. The germline CDR1 and CDR2 sequences are MDHEN and SYDVKM. The CDR3 nucleotides are TGTGCCAGCACAACATGGCGGAGGGCCAAAAACATTCAGTACTTC. Its translation: CASTTWRRAKNIQYF.

The chain joins TRBV27 to TRBJ2-3; D uncertain. Trimming took off 0 bases at V and 5 bases at J, with 12 bases between the two ends. Germline loops: CDR1 MNHEY, CDR2 SMNVEV (reference sequence). The CDR3 loop spans 15 amino acids. The CDR3 sequence is CASSLSWLEVDTQYF. CDR3 nucleotide sequence: TGTGCCAGCAGTTTATCGTGGCTAGAGGTAGATACGCAGTATTTT.

The chain joins TRBV7-2 to TRBJ2-7; 10 bases line up with TRBD2. The germline gives CDR1 SGHTA, CDR2 FQGNSA. Unmatched junction bases numbered 10, after V lost 5 bases and J lost 0 bases. This CDR3 contains 17 residues. The CDR3 nucleotides read TGTGCCAGCAGCCGAACTGGGACTAGCGCCTCCTCCTACGAGCAGTACTTC. Its translation is CASSRTGTSASSYEQYF.

This chain connects TRBV12-3 or TRBV12-4 to TRBJ2-5; 10 bases map to TRBD1. The CDR3 contains 14 residues. The junction had 10 bases not matched to a gene; V was cut back by 7 bases and J by 8 bases. DNA for the CDR3: TGTGCCAGCACAACCGGGACAGGGGCAGATACCCAGTACTTC. This translates into CASTTGTGADTQYF.

This clonotype was found a few times. CDR3 amino acids: CASSPKAGEADTQYF. CDR3 DNA: TGTGCCAGCTCACCTAAGGCGGGGGAGGCAGATACGCAGTATTTT. The V gene is TRBV18, the J gene TRBJ2-3, with 7 bases lining up with TRBD2. The CDR3 totals 15 residues. V trimming: 3 bases; J trimming: 4 bases; junction bases outside the gene matches: 7. Looked up from germline, CDR1 is KGHSH and CDR2 is LQKENI.

This clonotype was detected ten times or more. The J gene is TRBJ1-5, the V gene TRBV12-3 or TRBV12-4; 10 nucleotides match TRBD1. The CDR3 contains 15 residues. J lost 7 bases, V lost 1 base, and 4 bases had no gene match. The CDR3 bases are TGTGCCAGCAGTTTAGGGGGGACAGGGGAACAGCCCCAGCATTTT. Its protein is CASSLGGTGEQPQHF.

This clonotype was counted at least ten times. The chain carries TRBV3-1 and TRBJ2-5; 10 nucleotides line up with TRBD2. The V segment lost 5 bases and the J segment 3 bases; nucleotides outside the gene matches: 9. This CDR3 region has 16 residues. Looked up from germline, CDR1 is LGHDT and CDR2 is YNNKEL (reference sequence). CDR3 in amino acids: CASSTQSGRAEETQYF. The CDR3 DNA reads TGTGCCAGCAGCACTCAAAGCGGGAGGGCCGAAGAGACCCAGTACTTC.

This clonotype was seen only a few times. The chain has TRBV7-2 and TRBJ2-7; tentative D call: TRBD2 (5 bases). Germline V CDR1 and CDR2: SGHTA, FQGNSA. The length of the CDR3 is 14 residues. The V end was cut by 1 base, the J end by 3 bases, with 10 bases between. This chain's CDR3 is CASSLDDSVYEQYF. The CDR3 DNA follows: TGTGCCAGCAGCTTAGATGATAGCGTCTACGAGCAGTACTTC.

The chain uses TRBV12-3 or TRBV12-4 and TRBJ2-1; weak D call: TRBD1 (5 bases). The CDR3 has 15 residues. The V end lost 6 bases, the J end lost 0 bases, and 12 bases lay between the germline ends. The CDR3 sequence is CASSAVQVSYNEQFF. The CDR3 DNA follows: TGTGCCAGCAGCGCGGTACAGGTCTCCTACAATGAGCAGTTCTTC.

The J gene is TRBJ2-7, the V gene TRBV4-1, with 10 bases aligning to TRBD1. The CDR3 is 15 residues long. The germline V gene has CDR1 MGHRA and CDR2 YSYEKL. After removal of 5 bases from V and 2 bases from J, the junction contained 6 bases not matched to a gene. The CDR3 region has the DNA TGCGCCAGCAGCACTACGACAGGGGGCACCTACGAGCAGTACTTC. It encodes CASSTTTGGTYEQYF.

The chain's CDR3 is CASSEQIGREFF. Here the CDR3 DNA reads TGCGCCAGCAGCGAGCAGATTGGGCGGGAGTTCTTC. The chain is built from TRBV5-1 and TRBJ2-1; D possibly corresponds to TRBD2 (5 bases). V was pared by 4 bases and J by 14 bases, with 16 bases between. The CDR3 has 12 residues. CDR1 and CDR2 (germline): SGHRS, YFSETQ.

This clonotype was recorded at least ten times. The rearrangement uses TRBV25-1 and TRBJ2-7, with D unclear. This CDR3 has 14 residues. Germline V gives CDR1 MGHDK, CDR2 SYGVNS. Between the trimmed V and J ends, which lost 8 bases and 2 bases, there was a span of 16 bases. The CDR3 loop reads CASLAPTGAYEQYF. The CDR3 nucleotides read TGTGCCAGCCTGGCCCCTACCGGCGCCTACGAGCAGTACTTC.

This clonotype has more than one count but fewer than ten. CDR3 residues: CSASLIAGQKETQYF. The CDR3, as DNA: TGCAGTGCTTCCCTAATCGCAGGCCAAAAAGAGACCCAGTACTTC. This chain links TRBV20-1 with TRBJ2-5; D is uncertain. Trimming stripped 5 bases from V and 3 bases from J, with 19 bases between. CDR1 and CDR2 from the germline V gene are DFQATT and SNEGSKA (reference sequence). There are 15 residues in the CDR3.

This clonotype was seen repeatedly, ten times or more. J is TRBJ2-4 and V is TRBV18; 8 bases agree with TRBD1. V lost 4 bases and J lost 6; bases outside the gene matches: 14. CDR1 and CDR2 from the germline V gene are KGHSH and LQKENI. The CDR3 is made up of 17 amino acids. The CDR3 region is CASSQNRTGKVINIQYF. The CDR3 bases are TGTGCCAGCTCACAAAATCGGACAGGGAAGGTCATAAACATTCAGTACTTC. The variable domain in full, with the rest retrieved from reference TRBV18 and TRBJ2-4, is NAGVMQNPRHLVRRRGQEARLRCSPMKGHSHVYWYRQLPEEGLKFMVYLQKENIIDESGMPKERFSAEFPKEGPSILRIQQVVRGDSAAYFCASSQNRTGKVINIQYFGAGTRLSVL.

This clonotype was observed many times. The chain joins TRBV12-3 or TRBV12-4 to TRBJ2-3; D unclear. The CDR3 loop spans 13 amino acids. V gave up 6 bases and J gave up 6 bases, with 13 bases separating them. CDR3 loop: CASSLDSDDTQYF. The CDR3 DNA sequence: TGTGCCAGCAGCCTGGATTCGGATGATACGCAGTATTTT.